A single sample gave rise to the 20 T cell receptor beta chains below, sequenced in a study of OX40 agonist ivuxolimab in advanced cancers. Here immunoSEQ multiplex PCR was the method, and the copy in TCRdb shows in-frame clones only, minus some. The data hold some 72,000 clones, with around 90% observed a single time. Sequenced material: CD4+ or CD8+ T cells sorted from blood, taken in a trial of the OX40 agonist ivuxolimab. These receptors were taken from an adult with an advanced solid tumor such as melanoma, head and neck, liver or kidney cancer.

This chain uses TRBV7-9 with TRBJ1-1, with D possibly being TRBD1 (5 bases). The CDR3 has 14 residues. Germline V CDR1 and CDR2: SEHNR, FQNEAQ (reference sequence). V was trimmed by 4 bases and J by 4 bases, leaving 13 bases between them. The CDR3 protein is CASSWNGGGTEAFF. The DNA for the CDR3 is TGTGCCAGCAGCTGGAACGGGGGAGGCACTGAAGCTTTCTTT. The entire variable domain, with the rest obtained from reference TRBV7-9 and TRBJ1-1, is as follows: DTGVSQNPRHKITKRGQNVTFRCDPISEHNRLYWYRQTLGQGPEFLTYFQNEAQLEKSRLLSDRFSAERPKGSFSTLEIQRTEQGDSAMYLCASSWNGGGTEAFFGQGTRLTVV.

The chain couples TRBV9 to TRBJ1-6, with D perhaps matching TRBD1 (6 bases). Trimming shortened V by 5 bases and J by 2 bases, and 11 bases separated the two germline ends. Germline V CDR1 and CDR2: SGDLS, YYNGEE. The CDR3 is 15 amino acids. CDR3 amino acids: CASSPGDPYNSPLHF. CDR3 nucleotide sequence: TGTGCCAGCAGTCCAGGGGATCCCTATAATTCACCCCTCCACTTT. Full variable domain (missing parts from reference TRBV9 and TRBJ1-6): DSGVTQTPKHLITATGQRVTLRCSPRSGDLSVYWYQQSLDQGLQFLIQYYNGEERAKGNILERFSAQQFPDLHSELNLSSLELGDSALYFCASSPGDPYNSPLHFGNGTRLTVT.

This chain uses TRBV11-3 with TRBJ2-1; D could derive from TRBD1 or TRBD2 (5 bases each). V lost 0 bases and J 10 bases, leaving 10 bases between the germline ends. The CDR3 extends over 13 amino acids. Germline V gene data show CDR1 as SGHNT and CDR2 as YENEEA. CDR3 DNA sequence: TGTGCCAGCAGCTTAGAGAGGGGTCACGAGCAGTTCTTC. It translates to CASSLERGHEQFF.

The chain links TRBV5-6 to TRBJ1-2; TRBD1 might be the D (5 bases). Germline values: CDR1 SGHDT, CDR2 YYEEEE. The V end lost 6 bases, the J end lost 3 bases, and 24 bases lay between the germline ends. This CDR3 comprises 17 residues. DNA of the CDR3: TGTGCCAGCACCAAGGGCACAGGCCTCGGTAGGGACTATGGCTACACCTTC. This encodes CASTKGTGLGRDYGYTF.

The CDR3 coding sequence is TGCGCCAGCAGTCCCAGTTGTTACGAGCAGTACTTC. Its translation is CASSPSCYEQYF. This sequence joins TRBV23-1 and TRBJ2-7; D gene unclear. TRBV23-1 is assigned to the ORF class and has an uncertain function. This CDR3 contains 12 residues. Trimming pared 4 bases from V and 4 bases from J, leaving 8 bases between.

This clone has only a few counts. V is TRBV9 and J is TRBJ2-7; 9 bases align to TRBD1. Germline trimming cut 3 bases from V and 3 bases from J; bases unmatched to any gene: 7. The CDR3 is 15 residues long. Per germline, CDR1 SGDLS and CDR2 YYNGEE. The CDR3 region is CASSAAGTGNYEQYF. The DNA for the CDR3 is TGTGCCAGCAGCGCAGCCGGGACAGGGAACTACGAGCAGTACTTC.

The chain employs TRBV4-3 and TRBJ1-6, with D maybe TRBD1 (6 bases). V was shortened by 0 bases and J by 9 bases, with 15 bases between the two germline ends. Germline V gene data show CDR1 as LGHNA and CDR2 as YSLEER. The CDR3 extends over 16 amino acids. DNA for the CDR3: TGCGCCAGCAGCCAAGAGAGGTCGGCAGGGGCTTCACCCCTCCACTTT. It translates to CASSQERSAGASPLHF.

The CDR3 protein is CASSLVPYEQYF. CDR3 bases: TGCGCCAGCAGCTTGGTACCCTACGAGCAGTACTTC. J is TRBJ2-7 and V is TRBV5-1; D is unclear. Germline V CDR1 and CDR2: SGHRS, YFSETQ. This CDR3 has 12 residues. V lost 0 bases and J lost 2, with 3 bases in between.

The gene calls are TRBV5-8 and TRBJ1-2, with a tentative D call TRBD1 (5 bases). V was clipped by 2 bases and J by 6 bases, with 11 bases between them. The CDR3 consists of 13 residues. From germline, CDR1 is SGHTS and CDR2 YDEGEE. This chain's CDR3 is CASSLQQANGYTF. CDR3 DNA sequence: TGTGCCAGCAGCTTACAACAGGCCAATGGCTACACCTTC.

The rearrangement links TRBV4-1 to TRBJ2-7; TRBD2 matches at 12 bases. Germline CDR1 reads MGHRA; CDR2 reads YSYEKL. This CDR3 comprises 15 residues. With V trimmed by 2 bases and J by 5 bases, 4 bases remained unmatched. This CDR3 reads CASSQLAGGPNEQYF. The DNA for the CDR3 is TGCGCCAGCAGCCAACTAGCGGGGGGGCCAAACGAGCAGTACTTC.

This clone was found once. The chain couples TRBV10-3 to TRBJ1-3; 7 bases fit TRBD1. The length of the CDR3 is 16 residues. CDR1 and CDR2 from the germline V gene are ENHRY and SYGVKD. V shed 8 bases and J 1 base; nucleotides not matched to a gene: 11. CDR3 sequence (DNA): TGTGCCATCGAGGGGGTGAGACAGGGATCTGGAAACACCATATATTTT. Its translation: CAIEGVRQGSGNTIYF.

This sequence joins TRBV6-1 and TRBJ1-1, with a tentative D call TRBD1 (6 bases). V was shortened by 8 bases and J by 3 bases, with 13 bases between the two germline ends. Germline V CDR1 and CDR2: MNHNS, SASEGT. This CDR3 comprises 13 residues. CDR3 loop: CASPGVTDTEAFF. CDR3 nucleotide sequence: TGTGCCAGCCCAGGGGTCACGGACACTGAAGCTTTCTTT.

The chain combines TRBV6-5 with TRBJ1-6, with 8 bases aligning to TRBD1. V was pared by 5 bases and J by 11 bases, with 11 bases of the junction left unmatched. In germline, CDR1 is MNHEY, CDR2 SVGAGI. CDR3 length: 15 residues. The CDR3 here is CASSPQDRGYAPLHF. CDR3 nucleotide sequence: TGTGCCAGCAGTCCTCAAGACAGGGGTTACGCACCCCTCCACTTT.

This rearrangement joins TRBV29-1 to TRBJ2-1; no clear D. CDR3 length equals 12 residues. The V gene's germline CDR1 is SQVTM and CDR2 ANQGSEA. V lost 2 bases and J lost 6, with 8 bases in between. The CDR3 loop is CSVERTGNEQFF. The CDR3 DNA reads as TGCAGCGTTGAACGGACGGGCAATGAGCAGTTCTTC.

V gene TRBV19 combines with J gene TRBJ2-3; D perhaps matches TRBD1 (5 bases). V gave up 5 bases and J gave up 1 base, with 16 bases separating them. Germline CDR1 reads LNHDA; CDR2 reads SQIVND (reference sequence). The CDR3 runs 16 residues. CDR3 coding DNA: TGTGCCAGTAGTCCCGACGGCAGGGCGGGCACAGATACGCAGTATTTT. Protein product: CASSPDGRAGTDTQYF.

V usage is TRBV19 and J usage is TRBJ1-5, with 8 positions matching TRBD1. The CDR3 spans 12 residues. The V and J ends lost 9 bases and 4 bases, in that order; junction bases with no gene match: 2. CDR1 LNHDA and CDR2 SQIVND come from the germline V gene (reference sequence). The DNA of the CDR3 is TGTGCCAGCCGACAGGGGAATCAGCCCCAGCATTTT. Encoded protein: CASRQGNQPQHF.

The chain links TRBV9 to TRBJ1-6, with unresolved D. Trimming left V 5 bases short and J 8 bases short, with 8 bases between. The germline gives CDR1 SGDLS, CDR2 YYNGEE. This CDR3 has 12 residues. The CDR3 DNA reads TGTGCCAGCAGTCCTGACCATTCACCCCTCCACTTT. Protein product: CASSPDHSPLHF.

The chain joins TRBV27 to TRBJ1-1; 8 bases agree with TRBD1. Losses at the gene ends were 2 bases for V and 5 bases for J; bases not matched to a gene: 4. CDR1 is MNHEY and CDR2 is SMNVEV in the germline V gene (reference sequence). The CDR3 is 14 residues long. CDR3 DNA sequence: TGTGCCAGCAGTTTAGGCAGGGGGCTGACTGAAGCTTTCTTT. The encoded protein is CASSLGRGLTEAFF.

The chain combines TRBV27 with TRBJ2-5; TRBD1 aligns across 7 bases. After removal of 3 bases from V and 0 bases from J, the junction contained 13 bases not matched to a gene. The CDR3 loop spans 18 amino acids. Germline loops: CDR1 MNHEY, CDR2 SMNVEV (reference sequence). The CDR3: CASSFIGGQASYQETQYF. Here the CDR3 DNA reads TGTGCCAGCAGTTTTATCGGCGGACAGGCCTCGTACCAAGAGACCCAGTACTTC.

The V call is TRBV7-6, the J call TRBJ2-3, with 7 bases identical to TRBD2. The CDR3 is made up of 17 amino acids. The V gene's germline CDR1 is SGHVS and CDR2 FNYEAQ. Germline trimming cut 7 bases from V and 3 bases from J; bases unmatched to any gene: 16. This CDR3 reads CASTVDPGGWETDTQYF. The CDR3 DNA is TGTGCCAGCACAGTAGATCCGGGAGGATGGGAAACAGATACGCAGTATTTT.